A single sample gave rise to the 21 T cell receptor beta chains below, sequenced in a study of radiotherapy plus CTLA-4 blockade in lung cancer. Profiling relied on immunoSEQ multiplex PCR, and the TCRdb table lists in-frame clones only, not all of them. The data contain about 40,000 clones, about 74% of them singletons. Sequenced material: peripheral blood, taken from a patient treated with radiotherapy plus ipilimumab. These receptors were collected from a human donor with non-small cell lung cancer who had stable disease on radiotherapy plus ipilimumab.

V gene TRBV5-1 combines with J gene TRBJ2-2; D is unclear. V gave up 0 bases and J gave up 4 bases, with 7 bases separating them. Germline V gene lookup returns CDR1 SGHRS and CDR2 YFSETQ. This CDR3 region has 14 residues. The CDR3 DNA reads as TGCGCCAGCAGCTTGGACGGTTTCACCGGGGAGCTGTTTTTT. Residues: CASSLDGFTGELFF. Drawing the rest from reference TRBV5-1 and TRBJ2-2, the complete variable domain is KAGVTQTPRYLIKTRGQQVTLSCSPISGHRSVSWYQQTPGQGLQFLFEYFSETQRNKGNFPGRFSGRQFSNSRSEMNVSTLELGDSALYLCASSLDGFTGELFFGEGSRLTVL.

This clone was detected only a few times. The rearrangement links TRBV9 to TRBJ1-4, with a tentative D call TRBD1 (5 bases). V lost 0 bases and J 7 bases, leaving 13 bases between the germline ends. The germline gives CDR1 SGDLS, CDR2 YYNGEE. The CDR3 is 15 amino acids. CDR3 protein: CASSVAGGEGEKLFF. The DNA for the CDR3 is TGTGCCAGCAGCGTAGCGGGGGGTGAGGGTGAAAAACTGTTTTTT.

This chain connects TRBV7-6 to TRBJ2-3; TRBD1 matches 9 bases. Germline CDR1 reads SGHVS; CDR2 reads FNYEAQ. V shed 4 bases, J shed 2 bases, and the junction held 4 bases outside the gene matches. This CDR3 region has 15 residues. Here the CDR3 DNA reads TGTGCCAGCAGCTCGGGACAGGGCAACACAGATACGCAGTATTTT. Protein sequence: CASSSGQGNTDTQYF.

The table lists this clone with a count of one. This chain joins TRBV10-1 and TRBJ2-7; D may be TRBD1 (5 bases). The CDR3 has 12 amino acids. V gave up 0 bases and J gave up 6 bases, with 6 bases separating them. The germline V gene encodes CDR1 WNHNN and CDR2 SYGVQD (reference sequence). This CDR3 reads CASSESGLEQYF. CDR3 sequence (DNA): TGCGCCAGCAGTGAGTCGGGGCTCGAGCAGTACTTC.

The V gene is TRBV5-4, the J gene TRBJ1-2, with a weak D call TRBD1 (5 bases). This CDR3 is 13 amino acids long. V was shortened by 1 base and J by 6 bases, with 10 bases between the two germline ends. CDR1 is SGHNT, CDR2 YYREEE, per germline (reference sequence). The CDR3 sequence is CASSLQGSDGYTF. CDR3 sequence (DNA): TGTGCCAGCAGCTTGCAGGGATCGGATGGCTACACCTTC.

V and J are TRBV2 and TRBJ1-1; the match to TRBD1 covers 7 bases. The CDR3 extends over 15 amino acids. The J segment lost 1 base and the V segment lost 5 bases, leaving 7 bases of the junction unmatched. CDR1 and CDR2 from the germline V gene are SNHLY and FYNNEI. The CDR3 reads CASSLEQGRNTEAFF. For the CDR3, the DNA is TGTGCCAGCAGTCTCGAACAGGGGAGGAACACTGAAGCTTTCTTT.

The chain uses TRBV15 and TRBJ1-3; D gene uncertain. V lost 4 bases and J lost 7, with 11 bases in between. This CDR3 comprises 13 residues. Germline lookup yields CDR1 LNHNV and CDR2 YYDKDF (reference sequence). The CDR3 sequence is CATSTGPRNTIYF. The CDR3 DNA reads as TGTGCCACCAGCACGGGTCCCCGGAACACCATATATTTT.

The J gene is TRBJ1-1, the V gene TRBV11-3; possible D gene TRBD1, 5 bases. The CDR3 totals 14 residues. The V gene's germline CDR1 is SGHNT and CDR2 YENEEA. Trimming stripped 5 bases from V and 5 bases from J, with 15 bases between. The CDR3, as DNA: TGTGCCAGCAGCCCGGGGGGAACTTCTACTGAAGCTTTCTTT. It encodes CASSPGGTSTEAFF.

The chain has TRBV29-1 and TRBJ1-2; 8 bases match TRBD1. J gave up 7 bases and V 1 base, and 8 bases lay outside the gene matches. Germline CDR1 SQVTM, CDR2 ANQGSEA. The CDR3 sequence is 14 residues long. CDR3 in DNA: TGCAGCGTTGAAGTCCAGGGGGCTCGGGGTGGCTACACCTTC. Amino acid sequence: CSVEVQGARGGYTF. The entire variable domain, with the rest obtained from reference TRBV29-1 and TRBJ1-2, is as follows: SAVISQKPSRDICQRGTSLTIQCQVDSQVTMMFWYRQQPGQSLTLIATANQGSEATYESGFVIDKFPISRPNLTFSTLTVSNMSPEDSSIYLCSVEVQGARGGYTFGSGTRLTVV.

This sequence joins TRBV11-3 and TRBJ2-5, with D tentatively TRBD1 (5 bases). Germline loops: CDR1 SGHNT, CDR2 YENEEA. CDR3 length equals 14 residues. V dropped 5 bases and J dropped 4 bases, with 14 bases sitting between them. CDR3 DNA sequence: TGTGCCAGCAGCCTATCAGGGTTTTTAGAGACCCAGTACTTC. Protein product: CASSLSGFLETQYF. Full variable domain (rest looked up from reference TRBV11-3 and TRBJ2-5): EAGVVQSPRYKIIEKKQPVAFWCNPISGHNTLYWYLQNLGQGPELLIRYENEEAVDDSQLPKDRFSAERLKGVDSTLKIQPAELGDSAVYLCASSLSGFLETQYFGPGTRLLVL.

The gene calls are TRBV29-1 and TRBJ1-2; no clear D gene. The CDR3 sequence is 13 residues long. Germline-derived CDR1 and CDR2 are SQVTM and ANQGSEA. V gave up 3 bases and J gave up 6 bases, with 14 bases separating them. The CDR3 DNA reads as TGCAGCGTTGATCGCGAGTGGGCCCATGGCTACACCTTC. It is translated as CSVDREWAHGYTF.

The chain uses TRBV25-1 and TRBJ1-6; 8 bases match TRBD1. The germline V gene encodes CDR1 MGHDK and CDR2 SYGVNS. CDR3 length: 14 amino acids. The junction had 7 bases not matched to a gene; V was cut back by 6 bases and J by 9 bases. The chain's CDR3 is CASRQTGAFSPLHF. DNA of the CDR3: TGTGCCAGCAGGCAGACAGGGGCGTTTTCACCCCTCCACTTT.

The chain links TRBV10-3 to TRBJ2-7, with 9 bases aligning to TRBD1. J was trimmed by 0 bases and V by 4 bases; bases with no gene match: 16. The CDR3 extends over 19 amino acids. Germline V gene data show CDR1 as ENHRY and CDR2 as SYGVKD. CDR3 bases: TGTGCCATCAGTGTGCTCCGGACAGGGGCCGGCGGGGGCTCCTACGAGCAGTACTTC. It encodes CAISVLRTGAGGGSYEQYF.

V is TRBV10-1 and J is TRBJ2-5; weak D call: TRBD1 (6 bases). CDR3 size: 13 residues. Looked up from germline, CDR1 is WNHNN and CDR2 is SYGVQD (reference sequence). The V end was cut by 6 bases, the J end by 3 bases, with 11 bases between. The CDR3 coding sequence is TGCGCCAGCAGCCGACAGGTTAAAGAGACCCAGTACTTC. Translating gives CASSRQVKETQYF.

The chain couples TRBV4-1 to TRBJ1-3, with a tentative D call TRBD1 (5 bases). The CDR3 extends over 20 amino acids. Trimming cost V 0 bases and J 2 bases, with 23 bases left between them. CDR1 is MGHRA, CDR2 YSYEKL, per germline. The CDR3 protein is CASSQEPRSGRSATGNTIYF. CDR3 coding DNA: TGCGCCAGCAGCCAAGAACCCCGATCAGGGAGGAGTGCAACTGGAAACACCATATATTTT.

The rearrangement joins TRBV7-3 to TRBJ2-7; 8 positions match TRBD1. V lost 2 bases, J lost 9 bases, and 3 bases stayed unmatched. CDR3 length equals 12 residues. The germline V gene has CDR1 SGHTA and CDR2 FQGTGA. The CDR3, as DNA: TGTGCCAGCAGCTTAGGACAGGGCAGGCAGTACTTC. This sequence encodes CASSLGQGRQYF. Full variable domain (rest looked up from reference TRBV7-3 and TRBJ2-7): GAGVSQTPSNKVTEKGKYVELRCDPISGHTALYWYRQSLGQGPEFLIYFQGTGAADDSGLPNDRFFAVRPEGSVSTLKIQRTERGDSAVYLCASSLGQGRQYFGPGTRLTVT.

The chain recombines TRBV4-3 with TRBJ2-3; 14 positions agree with TRBD2. J gave up 5 bases and V 3 bases, and 7 bases lay outside the gene matches. The CDR3 length is 17 residues. CDR1 and CDR2 (germline): LGHNA, YSLEER. The CDR3 DNA reads TGCGCCAGCAGCCACCAGACTAGCGGGGGGGCAGTAGATACGCAGTATTTT. It yields the protein CASSHQTSGGAVDTQYF.

The chain recombines TRBV2 with TRBJ2-2, with D maybe TRBD1 (6 bases). The CDR3 spans 13 residues. Germline loops: CDR1 SNHLY, CDR2 FYNNEI. V dropped 3 bases and J dropped 6 bases, with 8 bases sitting between them. The CDR3 bases are TGTGCCAGCAGTGACGCAGGGGCCGGGGAGCTGTTTTTT. Translated: CASSDAGAGELFF.

This chain uses TRBV28 with TRBJ1-6, with 9 bases identical to TRBD1. Germline V gene sequence: CDR1 MDHEN, CDR2 SYDVKM. This CDR3 is 16 amino acids long. With 7 bases clipped from V and 2 bases from J, the junction kept 6 bases outside the gene matches. The CDR3 DNA follows: TGTGCCAGCAACGAGGACAGGGGCACCTATAATTCACCCCTCCACTTT. This sequence encodes CASNEDRGTYNSPLHF. The whole variable domain, remainder taken from reference TRBV28 and TRBJ1-6, is DVKVTQSSRYLVKRTGEKVFLECVQDMDHENMFWYRQDPGLGLRLIYFSYDVKMKEKGDIPEGYSVSREKKERFSLILESASTNQTSMYLCASNEDRGTYNSPLHFGNGTRLTVT.

The chain is built from TRBV7-2 and TRBJ1-2, with TRBD1 as a possible D gene (5 bases). Germline assignment: CDR1 SGHTA and CDR2 FQGNSA. V was cut by 1 base and J by 4 bases, with 16 bases left in between. CDR3 length: 16 residues. CDR3 protein: CASSLEGVRDSYGYTF. DNA for the CDR3: TGTGCCAGCAGCTTAGAGGGTGTAAGAGACAGCTATGGCTACACCTTC.

This clone was observed a few times. This chain uses TRBV7-2 with TRBJ1-2; D is possibly TRBD1 (5 bases). Trimming stripped 1 base from V and 2 bases from J, with 11 bases between. The CDR3 has 15 amino acids. CDR1 and CDR2 from the germline V gene are SGHTA and FQGNSA. CDR3 nucleotides: TGTGCCAGCAGCTTAGGGGTTCGGGGGAACTATGGCTACACCTTC. Translated, it gives CASSLGVRGNYGYTF.